Listed below are T cell receptor beta chains from one sample, sequenced in a study of PD-1 blockade in classical Hodgkin lymphoma. Using immunoSEQ multiplex PCR, the repertoire was profiled, and TCRdb retains in-frame clones only, with some absent. The sample has around 93,000 clones, more than 70% seen once; the top ten hold 9.4%. Sequenced here: peripheral blood mononuclear cells (PBMCs), sampled before the fourth cycle of nivolumab. These receptors all stem from a human donor with classical Hodgkin lymphoma. Both conserved end residues are part of each CDR3. Each record gives: D gene, V gene, clone size, J gene, CDR3 protein, CDR3 DNA. A D gene is named only where the DNA matches it firmly. The listing skips clone size in some rows; elsewhere it reads once, few, many or a size class.

d_call: .; v_call: TRBV6-5; clone_size: .; j_call: TRBJ2-5; cdr3_aa: CASRTGTSETQYF; cdr3_nt: TGTGCCAGCAGGACAGGAACGTCAGAGACCCAGTACTTC
d_call: .; v_call: TRBV7-9; clone_size: .; j_call: TRBJ1-2; cdr3_aa: CASSLGGRPPGGYTF; cdr3_nt: TGTGCCAGCAGCTTAGGTGGCAGACCCCCCGGGGGCTACACCTTC
d_call: TRBD1; v_call: TRBV9; clone_size: .; j_call: TRBJ1-5; cdr3_aa: CASSAGTGGGGNQPQHF; cdr3_nt: TGTGCCAGCAGCGCCGGGACAGGGGGGGGAGGCAATCAGCCCCAGCATTTT
d_call: .; v_call: TRBV6-5; clone_size: once; j_call: TRBJ2-7; cdr3_aa: CASSFGASYEQYF; cdr3_nt: TGTGCCAGCAGTTTTGGGGCCTCCTACGAGCAGTACTTC
d_call: TRBD1; v_call: TRBV27; clone_size: .; j_call: TRBJ2-7; cdr3_aa: CASSPSGTGSYEQYF; cdr3_nt: TGTGCCAGCAGTCCGTCCGGGACAGGGTCCTACGAGCAGTACTTC
d_call: .; v_call: TRBV6-6; clone_size: .; j_call: TRBJ1-5; cdr3_aa: CASRLGASNQPQHF; cdr3_nt: TGTGCCAGCCGACTGGGGGCGAGCAATCAGCCCCAGCATTTT
d_call: TRBD2; v_call: TRBV5-6; clone_size: few; j_call: TRBJ2-1; cdr3_aa: CASSLPLAGSSYNEQFF; cdr3_nt: TGTGCCAGCAGCTTGCCACTAGCGGGAAGCTCCTACAATGAGCAGTTCTTC
d_call: .; v_call: TRBV27; clone_size: .; j_call: TRBJ1-2; cdr3_aa: CASSPVPARDYGYTF; cdr3_nt: TGTGCCAGCAGTCCGGTACCAGCGCGAGACTATGGCTACACCTTC
d_call: .; v_call: TRBV2; clone_size: few; j_call: TRBJ1-1; cdr3_aa: CASRGPMNTEAFF; cdr3_nt: TGTGCCAGCAGGGGGCCAATGAACACTGAAGCTTTCTTT
d_call: .; v_call: TRBV2; clone_size: many; j_call: TRBJ2-2; cdr3_aa: CASSEDRNTGELFF; cdr3_nt: TGTGCCAGCAGTGAGGACAGGAACACCGGGGAGCTGTTTTTT
d_call: .; v_call: TRBV28; clone_size: once; j_call: TRBJ2-7; cdr3_aa: CASSFPYYEQYF; cdr3_nt: TGTGCCAGCAGTTTTCCCTATTACGAGCAGTACTTC
d_call: TRBD2; v_call: TRBV9; clone_size: .; j_call: TRBJ2-5; cdr3_aa: CASSSPRAGLQETQYF; cdr3_nt: TGTGCCAGCAGCTCCCCTCGAGCGGGGCTCCAAGAGACCCAGTACTTC
d_call: .; v_call: TRBV7-6; clone_size: many; j_call: TRBJ2-7; cdr3_aa: CASSNYRVPSYEQYF; cdr3_nt: TGTGCCAGCAGCAACTACAGGGTCCCGAGCTACGAGCAGTACTTC
d_call: .; v_call: TRBV4-2; clone_size: .; j_call: TRBJ2-7; cdr3_aa: CASSQDNRQKYEQYF; cdr3_nt: TGTGCCAGCAGCCAAGATAATAGGCAGAAGTACGAGCAGTACTTC
d_call: TRBD1; v_call: TRBV6-6; clone_size: once; j_call: TRBJ2-7; cdr3_aa: CASSSRGPDPYEQYF; cdr3_nt: TGTGCCAGCAGTTCCAGGGGGCCCGATCCCTACGAGCAGTACTTC
d_call: .; v_call: TRBV6-1; clone_size: .; j_call: TRBJ1-1; cdr3_aa: CASSVGVPAFF; cdr3_nt: TGTGCCAGCAGTGTTGGGGTTCCAGCTTTCTTT
d_call: TRBD2; v_call: TRBV7-2; clone_size: few; j_call: TRBJ2-7; cdr3_aa: CASSFIAGGTYEQYF; cdr3_nt: TGTGCCAGCAGCTTCATAGCGGGAGGGACCTACGAGCAGTACTTC
d_call: TRBD1; v_call: TRBV11-3; clone_size: .; j_call: TRBJ1-6; cdr3_aa: CASSLPNRGTNSPLHF; cdr3_nt: TGTGCCAGCAGCTTACCTAACAGGGGAACAAATTCACCCCTCCACTTT
d_call: .; v_call: TRBV7-2; clone_size: once; j_call: TRBJ2-2; cdr3_aa: CASSEGTANTGELFF; cdr3_nt: TGTGCCAGCAGCGAGGGGACCGCGAACACCGGGGAGCTGTTTTTT
d_call: TRBD2; v_call: TRBV19; clone_size: .; j_call: TRBJ2-3; cdr3_aa: CASSLGLAGTDTQYF; cdr3_nt: TGTGCCAGTAGTTTGGGACTAGCGGGCACAGATACGCAGTATTTT
d_call: TRBD1; v_call: TRBV7-3; clone_size: .; j_call: TRBJ2-3; cdr3_aa: CASSPPGTGYGTDTQYF; cdr3_nt: TGTGCCAGCAGCCCGCCCGGGACAGGGTACGGCACAGATACGCAGTATTTT
d_call: TRBD1; v_call: TRBV9; clone_size: medium-sized; j_call: TRBJ1-2; cdr3_aa: CASNPTGGAGGYTF; cdr3_nt: TGTGCCAGCAACCCTACAGGGGGCGCCGGTGGCTACACCTTC
d_call: .; v_call: TRBV6-5; clone_size: .; j_call: TRBJ2-3; cdr3_aa: CASSYSIRATDTQYF; cdr3_nt: TGTGCCAGCAGTTACTCGATCAGGGCGACAGATACGCAGTATTTT
d_call: .; v_call: TRBV19; clone_size: .; j_call: TRBJ2-7; cdr3_aa: CASSIGGKGFYEQYF; cdr3_nt: TGTGCCAGTAGTATTGGGGGAAAGGGCTTCTACGAGCAGTACTTC
d_call: TRBD1; v_call: TRBV2; clone_size: .; j_call: TRBJ2-7; cdr3_aa: CASSSQRQGYEQYF; cdr3_nt: TGTGCCAGCAGTTCCCAGAGACAGGGGTACGAGCAGTACTTC
d_call: .; v_call: TRBV18; clone_size: once; j_call: TRBJ2-2; cdr3_aa: CASSPVSTGELFF; cdr3_nt: TGTGCCAGCTCACCAGTCTCCACCGGGGAGCTGTTTTTT
d_call: .; v_call: TRBV11-3; clone_size: .; j_call: TRBJ1-1; cdr3_aa: CASSLRGAGTPTEAFF; cdr3_nt: TGTGCCAGCAGCTTAAGGGGCGCGGGGACGCCCACTGAAGCTTTCTTT
d_call: .; v_call: TRBV7-8; clone_size: .; j_call: TRBJ2-7; cdr3_aa: CASSLGPLYEQYF; cdr3_nt: TGTGCCAGCAGCTTAGGGCCGCTCTACGAGCAGTACTTC
d_call: .; v_call: TRBV19; clone_size: .; j_call: TRBJ2-3; cdr3_aa: CASTPGTSTDTQYF; cdr3_nt: TGTGCCAGTACCCCCGGGACTAGCACAGATACGCAGTATTTT
d_call: TRBD2; v_call: TRBV10-3; clone_size: .; j_call: TRBJ2-5; cdr3_aa: CAISAPGLAGGGETQYF; cdr3_nt: TGTGCCATCAGTGCACCGGGACTAGCGGGGGGAGGAGAGACCCAGTACTTC
d_call: .; v_call: TRBV7-9; clone_size: .; j_call: TRBJ2-7; cdr3_aa: CASSRPASARYEQYF; cdr3_nt: TGTGCCAGCAGCCGACCGGCTAGCGCTAGGTACGAGCAGTACTTC
d_call: .; v_call: TRBV6-5; clone_size: .; j_call: TRBJ2-7; cdr3_aa: CASSPGRDEQYF; cdr3_nt: TGTGCCAGCAGCCCCGGTCGGGACGAGCAGTACTTC
d_call: TRBD1; v_call: TRBV5-1; clone_size: .; j_call: TRBJ1-1; cdr3_aa: CASSTQGAGSTEAFF; cdr3_nt: TGCGCCAGCAGCACCCAGGGGGCAGGATCCACTGAAGCTTTCTTT
d_call: TRBD2; v_call: TRBV6-5; clone_size: .; j_call: TRBJ2-2; cdr3_aa: CASSYLSGRNSGELFF; cdr3_nt: TGTGCCAGCAGTTACCTTAGCGGGAGGAATTCCGGGGAGCTGTTTTTT
d_call: .; v_call: TRBV9; clone_size: once; j_call: TRBJ1-1; cdr3_aa: CASSVAGNTEAFF; cdr3_nt: TGTGCCAGCAGCGTAGCGGGGAACACTGAAGCTTTCTTT
d_call: .; v_call: TRBV15; clone_size: .; j_call: TRBJ1-4; cdr3_aa: CATSGGSLATNEKLFF; cdr3_nt: TGCGCCACCAGCGGCGGGTCTCTTGCGACTAATGAAAAACTGTTTTTT
d_call: .; v_call: TRBV7-2; clone_size: few; j_call: TRBJ2-3; cdr3_aa: CASSLEGTDTQYF; cdr3_nt: TGTGCCAGCAGCTTAGAGGGTACAGATACGCAGTATTTT
d_call: .; v_call: TRBV19; clone_size: .; j_call: TRBJ2-7; cdr3_aa: CASSIEIPGEQYF; cdr3_nt: TGTGCCAGTAGTATAGAAATACCGGGCGAGCAGTACTTC
d_call: TRBD2; v_call: TRBV18; clone_size: .; j_call: TRBJ2-5; cdr3_aa: CASSGTTQETQYF; cdr3_nt: TGTGCCAGCTCCGGGACTACTCAAGAGACCCAGTACTTC
d_call: .; v_call: TRBV15; clone_size: .; j_call: TRBJ2-5; cdr3_aa: CATSRDLDAQGQETQYF; cdr3_nt: TGTGCCACCAGCAGGGACCTAGATGCCCAGGGCCAAGAGACCCAGTACTTC
d_call: .; v_call: TRBV18; clone_size: .; j_call: TRBJ1-2; cdr3_aa: CASSPTAGNYGYTF; cdr3_nt: TGTGCCAGCTCACCGACAGCAGGGAACTATGGCTACACCTTC
d_call: .; v_call: TRBV28; clone_size: .; j_call: TRBJ1-2; cdr3_aa: CASSLGPINYGYTF; cdr3_nt: TGTGCCAGCAGTTTGGGCCCGATTAACTATGGCTACACCTTC
d_call: TRBD1; v_call: TRBV6-6; clone_size: once; j_call: TRBJ1-4; cdr3_aa: CASSKTGLEKLFF; cdr3_nt: TGTGCCAGCAGCAAGACAGGGCTCGAAAAACTGTTTTTT
d_call: .; v_call: TRBV7-6; clone_size: .; j_call: TRBJ2-1; cdr3_aa: CASSLALALATHNEQFF; cdr3_nt: TGTGCCAGCAGCTTAGCGTTGGCACTAGCAACCCACAATGAGCAGTTCTTC
d_call: TRBD1; v_call: TRBV7-2; clone_size: .; j_call: TRBJ2-5; cdr3_aa: CASSLAGTGQETQYF; cdr3_nt: TGTGCCAGCAGCTTGGCCGGGACAGGGCAAGAGACCCAGTACTTC
d_call: .; v_call: TRBV7-2; clone_size: .; j_call: TRBJ1-1; cdr3_aa: CASSLGGAGGKAFF; cdr3_nt: TGTGCCAGCAGCTTAGGTGGGGCAGGAGGTAAGGCTTTCTTT
d_call: TRBD2; v_call: TRBV7-3; clone_size: .; j_call: TRBJ2-3; cdr3_aa: CASSLNGLADTDTQYF; cdr3_nt: TGTGCCAGCAGCTTAAATGGACTAGCGGACACAGATACGCAGTATTTT
d_call: TRBD1; v_call: TRBV2; clone_size: .; j_call: TRBJ2-1; cdr3_aa: CASSRQGADDEQFF; cdr3_nt: TGTGCCAGCAGTAGACAGGGGGCGGATGATGAGCAGTTCTTC
d_call: TRBD1; v_call: TRBV19; clone_size: .; j_call: TRBJ1-1; cdr3_aa: CASSWGDSRLVEAFF; cdr3_nt: TGTGCCAGTAGTTGGGGGGACAGCCGGCTAGTAGAAGCTTTCTTT